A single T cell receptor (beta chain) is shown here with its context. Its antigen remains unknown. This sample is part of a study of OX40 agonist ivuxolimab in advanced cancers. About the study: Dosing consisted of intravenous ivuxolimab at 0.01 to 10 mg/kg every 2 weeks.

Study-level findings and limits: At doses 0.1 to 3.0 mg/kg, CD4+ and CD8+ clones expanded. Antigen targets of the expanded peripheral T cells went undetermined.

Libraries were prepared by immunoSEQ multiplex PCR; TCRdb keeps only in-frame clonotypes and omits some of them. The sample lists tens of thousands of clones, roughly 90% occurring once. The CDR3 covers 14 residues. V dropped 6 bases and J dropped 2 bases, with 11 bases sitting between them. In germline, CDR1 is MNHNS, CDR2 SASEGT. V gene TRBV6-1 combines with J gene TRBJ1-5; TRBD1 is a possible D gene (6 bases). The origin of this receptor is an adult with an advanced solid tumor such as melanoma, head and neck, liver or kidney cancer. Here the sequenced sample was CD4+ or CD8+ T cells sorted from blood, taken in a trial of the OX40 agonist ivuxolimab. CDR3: CASSTGMGNQPQHF. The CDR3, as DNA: TGTGCCAGCAGCACAGGGATGGGCAATCAGCCCCAGCATTTT.